A single sample is the source of the 4 T cell receptor beta chains below, sequenced in a study of blood T cell repertoires in COVID-19. Data came from immunoSEQ multiplex PCR; TCRdb stores just in-frame clones and leaves some out. Of roughly 150,000 clones in the sample, under 90% were seen once. Sequencing input: PBMCs or T cells enriched from blood (not recorded which). The source of these receptors is a woman aged 45-59 years who had recovered from COVID-19.

This clone was counted once. This chain connects TRBV7-6 to TRBJ2-7; 10 bases match TRBD1. The CDR3 has 14 residues. V shed 6 bases and J 12 bases; nucleotides not matched to a gene: 14. Per the germline V gene, CDR1 is SGHVS and CDR2 is FNYEAQ. The CDR3 nucleotides are TGTGCCAGCAGACCTCCTGGGACAGGGGCGGGTGTGTACTTC. Protein product: CASRPPGTGAGVYF.

In regard to this clone: Other nucleotide sequences from this sample produce the same CDR3. The chain has TRBV7-2 and TRBJ2-3; TRBD2 aligns across 12 bases. V gave up 1 base and J gave up 3 bases; unmatched junction bases: 2. The CDR3 spans 16 residues. Per the germline V gene, CDR1 is SGHTA and CDR2 is FQGNSA. The CDR3 sequence is CASSLGLAGVTDTQYF. For the CDR3, the DNA is TGTGCCAGCAGCTTAGGACTAGCGGGAGTGACAGATACGCAGTATTTT.

The chain is built from TRBV3-1 (or the pseudogene TRBV3-2) and TRBJ1-2; weak D call: TRBD1 (6 bases). There are 16 residues in the CDR3. CDR1 is LGHDT, CDR2 YNNKEL, per germline (reference sequence). The germline V and J ends were trimmed by 4 bases and 7 bases, with 22 bases remaining between them. The CDR3 DNA follows: TGTGCCAGCAGCCTTGTGGCCTCCACAGGGCATGGTGGCTACACCTTC. This codes for CASSLVASTGHGGYTF.

The rearrangement uses TRBV7-9 and TRBJ2-3; 7 bases match TRBD1. This CDR3 contains 15 residues. J was trimmed by 3 bases and V by 2 bases; bases with no gene match: 5. CDR1 and CDR2 from the germline V gene are SEHNR and FQNEAQ (reference sequence). CDR3 in DNA: TGTGCCAGCAGCTTATGGGACAGACATACAGATACGCAGTATTTT. Residues: CASSLWDRHTDTQYF.